This TCR beta chain was retrieved from a study of T-cell reconstitution after alpha-beta-depleted transplantation in children. The germline gives CDR1 SGHVS, CDR2 FQNEAQ. Trimming removed 2 bases from V and 8 bases from J; junction bases left unmatched: 1. The CDR3 is 14 amino acids. Preparation of the TCRbeta library used unique molecular identifiers. A single record per CDR3 protein comes from TCRdb applying MiXCR to the PCR reads. The table lists some 200,000 distinct CDR3 sequences, around 10% of them singletons. The chain has TRBV7-8 and TRBJ2-1; 12 bases are a match to TRBD2. Sequenced here: PBMCs from the stem cell graft donor, sampled from the stem cell graft. The TCR comes from a human donor who donated a stem cell graft to a child with acute lymphoblastic leukemia. The CDR3 is CASSLLAGGHEQFF. The DNA for the CDR3 is TGTGCCAGCAGCTTACTAGCGGGGGGGCATGAGCAGTTCTTC. Using reference TRBV7-8 and TRBJ2-1 for the parts outside the CDR3, the full variable domain is GAGVSQSPRYKVAKRGQDVALRCDPISGHVSLFWYQQALGQGPEFLTYFQNEAQLDKSGLPSDRFFAERPEGSVSTLKIQRTQQEDSAVYLCASSLLAGGHEQFFGPGTRLTVL.